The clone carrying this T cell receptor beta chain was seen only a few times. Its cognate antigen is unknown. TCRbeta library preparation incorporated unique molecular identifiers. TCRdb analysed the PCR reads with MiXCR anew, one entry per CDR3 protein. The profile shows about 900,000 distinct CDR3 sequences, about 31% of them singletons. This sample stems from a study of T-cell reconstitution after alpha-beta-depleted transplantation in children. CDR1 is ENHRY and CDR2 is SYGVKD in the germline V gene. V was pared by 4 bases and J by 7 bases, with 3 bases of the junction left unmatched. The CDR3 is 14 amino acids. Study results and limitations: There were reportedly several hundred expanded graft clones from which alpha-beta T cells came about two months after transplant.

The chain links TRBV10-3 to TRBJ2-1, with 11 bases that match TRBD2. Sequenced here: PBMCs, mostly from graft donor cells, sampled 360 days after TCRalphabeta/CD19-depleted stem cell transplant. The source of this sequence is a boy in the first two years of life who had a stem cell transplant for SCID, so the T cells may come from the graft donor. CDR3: CAISAGLAGNEQFF. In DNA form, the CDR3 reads TGTGCCATCAGTGCTGGACTAGCGGGTAATGAGCAGTTCTTC.